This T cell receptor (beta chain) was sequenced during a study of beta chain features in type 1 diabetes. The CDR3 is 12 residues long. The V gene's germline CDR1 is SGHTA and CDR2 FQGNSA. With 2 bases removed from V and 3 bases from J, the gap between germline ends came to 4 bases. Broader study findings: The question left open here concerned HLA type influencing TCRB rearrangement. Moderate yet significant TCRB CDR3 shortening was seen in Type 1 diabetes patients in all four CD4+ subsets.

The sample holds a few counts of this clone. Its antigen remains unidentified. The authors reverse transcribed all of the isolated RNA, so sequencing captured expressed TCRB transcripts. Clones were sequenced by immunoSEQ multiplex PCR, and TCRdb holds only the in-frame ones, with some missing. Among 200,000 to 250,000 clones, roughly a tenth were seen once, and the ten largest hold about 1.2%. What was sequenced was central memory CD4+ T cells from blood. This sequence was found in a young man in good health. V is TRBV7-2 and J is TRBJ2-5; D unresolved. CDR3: CASSLSEETQYF. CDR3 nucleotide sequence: TGTGCCAGCAGCTTATCGGAAGAGACCCAGTACTTC.